The 20 T cell receptor beta chains reported below all come from one sample, sequenced in a study of OX40 agonist ivuxolimab in advanced cancers. Libraries were prepared by immunoSEQ multiplex PCR; TCRdb keeps only in-frame clonotypes and omits some of them. The repertoire consists of over 40,000 clones, with 80% occurring once and the leading ten covering 5% to 6%. The sequencing here drew on CD4+ or CD8+ T cells sorted from blood, taken in a trial of the OX40 agonist ivuxolimab. These receptor sequences come from an adult with an advanced solid tumor such as melanoma, head and neck, liver or kidney cancer.

This chain joins TRBV18 and TRBJ2-5, with 12 bases matching TRBD2. Germline V lookup: CDR1 KGHSH, CDR2 LQKENI. J gave up 4 bases and V 4 bases, and 7 bases lay outside the gene matches. The length of the CDR3 is 16 residues. The CDR3 region has the DNA TGTGCCAGCTCACGGCTAGCGGGAGGGCAGCGAGAGACCCAGTACTTC. Its protein product is CASSRLAGGQRETQYF.

This clone was counted a single time. The chain has TRBV6-5 and TRBJ1-1; D perhaps matches TRBD1 (6 bases). The germline V gene has CDR1 MNHEY and CDR2 SVGAGI. The CDR3 is 15 amino acids. V shed 0 bases and J shed 7 bases, with 15 bases lying between them. In DNA, the CDR3 is TGTGCCAGCAGTTACTCCGGGGGGCGCAGAAATGAAGCTTTCTTT. Translated, it gives CASSYSGGRRNEAFF.

The chain links TRBV20-1 to TRBJ1-2; perhaps TRBD1 as D (6 bases). Germline CDR1 DFQATT, CDR2 SNEGSKA (reference sequence). The V gene lost 5 bases and the J gene lost 6 bases, with 7 bases spanning the gap. The CDR3 runs to 10 residues. The CDR3 region has the DNA TGCAGTGCTGGACAGAATGGCTACACCTTC. Encoded protein: CSAGQNGYTF.

The CDR3 region is CASSPTGTRYEQYF. CDR3 DNA: TGTGCCAGCAGTCCCACAGGGACGCGGTACGAGCAGTACTTC. The genes are TRBV28 and TRBJ2-7; D possibly corresponds to TRBD1 (6 bases). V was clipped by 5 bases and J by 4 bases, with 15 bases between them. Germline V gene sequence: CDR1 MDHEN, CDR2 SYDVKM. The CDR3 loop spans 14 amino acids.

The chain is built from TRBV29-1 and TRBJ2-7; D perhaps matches TRBD1 (5 bases). In germline, CDR1 is SQVTM, CDR2 ANQGSEA. CDR3 length equals 14 residues. The ends were cut back, 0 bases at V and 6 bases at J, with 15 bases in the middle. The CDR3 reads CSVEEAGLRGEQYF. As DNA, the CDR3 is TGCAGCGTTGAAGAGGCAGGATTAAGGGGCGAGCAGTACTTC.

This chain uses TRBV5-1 with TRBJ1-5; TRBD1 agrees at 8 bases. The CDR3 has 15 amino acids. Germline V gives CDR1 SGHRS, CDR2 YFSETQ. The V gene end was trimmed by 2 bases and the J gene end by 5 bases; junction bases not matched to a gene: 6. CDR3 sequence (DNA): TGCGCCAGCAGCTTTACAGGGGGATTTGATCAGCCCCAGCATTTT. This codes for CASSFTGGFDQPQHF.

On this clone: The same CDR3 can be traced to other DNA sequences in this sample. The chain joins TRBV5-1 to TRBJ2-1, with unresolved D. CDR3 length: 11 residues. The germline V gene encodes CDR1 SGHRS and CDR2 YFSETQ. V shed 5 bases and J shed 4 bases, with 4 bases lying between them. CDR3 sequence (DNA): TGCGCCAGCAGAGGGTACAATGAGCAGTTCTTC. This translates into CASRGYNEQFF.

Comment on this clone: One end of the junction fails to match germline, which may point to a read error. The chain recombines TRBV6-1 with TRBJ1-4, with D possibly being TRBD1 (5 bases). This CDR3 has 14 residues. Germline V gene sequence: CDR1 MNHNS, CDR2 SASEGT. CDR3 DNA sequence: TGTGTCAGCAGAGACAGTAACCGGAATGAAAAACTGTTTTTT. It is translated as CVSRDSNRNEKLFF.

This chain joins TRBV7-9 and TRBJ2-2; D perhaps matches TRBD1 (6 bases). The CDR3 length is 14 residues. CDR1 SEHNR and CDR2 FQNEAQ come from the germline V gene (reference sequence). V lost 2 bases and J 5 bases, leaving 9 bases between the germline ends. CDR3 sequence reads: CASSLYTGTGELFF. For the CDR3, the DNA is TGTGCCAGCAGCTTATATACAGGGACCGGGGAGCTGTTTTTT.

The chain has TRBV5-1 and TRBJ2-1, with D maybe TRBD2 (6 bases). The CDR3 consists of 16 residues. Germline V CDR1 and CDR2: SGHRS, YFSETQ. The V end was cut by 0 bases, the J end by 0 bases, with 10 bases between. Here the CDR3 reads CASSLGPSASYNEQFF. The CDR3 DNA follows: TGCGCCAGCAGCTTGGGCCCTAGCGCCTCCTACAATGAGCAGTTCTTC.

The V call is TRBV2, the J call TRBJ2-4; 10 positions match TRBD1. The J segment lost 5 bases and the V segment lost 6 bases, leaving 10 bases of the junction unmatched. Looked up from germline, CDR1 is SNHLY and CDR2 is FYNNEI. The length of the CDR3 is 16 residues. CDR3 in amino acids: CASRRQGAIGQNIQYF. The CDR3 bases are TGTGCCAGCAGGCGACAGGGGGCGATAGGGCAAAACATTCAGTACTTC.

V gene TRBV5-5 combines with J gene TRBJ2-2; D gene ambiguous. The CDR3 has 15 residues. The V gene's germline CDR1 is SGHKS and CDR2 YYEKEE (reference sequence). The V gene lost 3 bases and the J gene lost 4 bases, with 13 bases spanning the gap. The CDR3 DNA reads as TGTGCCAGCAGCTCACAGCCCAAGGGCACCGGGGAGCTGTTTTTT. Translating it yields CASSSQPKGTGELFF.

The chain recombines TRBV4-2 with TRBJ1-2, with TRBD1 matching 12 bases. The CDR3 is made up of 14 amino acids. CDR1 and CDR2 from the germline V gene are LGHNA and YNFKEQ. The J segment lost 8 bases and the V segment lost 5 bases, leaving 6 bases of the junction unmatched. The CDR3, as DNA: TGTGCCAGCAGCTGGGACAGGGGGCTAATAGGCTACACCTTC. This codes for CASSWDRGLIGYTF.

The chain couples TRBV6-5 to TRBJ2-7; D possibly matches TRBD1 or TRBD2 (7 bases each). The CDR3 totals 14 residues. Trimming pared 6 bases from V and 7 bases from J, leaving 19 bases between. The germline CDR1 and CDR2 sequences are MNHEY and SVGAGI. The CDR3: CASRRGTATREQYF. As DNA, the CDR3 is TGTGCCAGCAGGCGGGGGACAGCCACGCGGGAGCAGTACTTC.

Here the CDR3 DNA reads TGTGCCACCAGCAGAGAGACAGGGACAAGGGGGCTCTACAATGAGCAGTTCTTC. It translates to CATSRETGTRGLYNEQFF. The chain recombines TRBV15 with TRBJ2-1, with 7 bases lining up with TRBD1. This CDR3 is built from 18 residues. CDR1 is LNHNV, CDR2 YYDKDF, per germline (reference sequence). With 0 bases clipped from V and 3 bases from J, the junction kept 11 bases outside the gene matches. The entire variable domain, with the rest obtained from reference TRBV15 and TRBJ2-1, is as follows: DAMVIQNPRYQVTQFGKPVTLSCSQTLNHNVMYWYQQKSSQAPKLLFHYYDKDFNNEADTPDNFQSRRPNTSFCFLDIRSPGLGDTAMYLCATSRETGTRGLYNEQFFGPGTRLTVL.

The V gene is TRBV29-1, the J gene TRBJ1-1; TRBD1 agrees at 9 bases. With V trimmed by 7 bases and J by 4 bases, 10 bases remained unmatched. Germline CDR1 SQVTM, CDR2 ANQGSEA. This CDR3 is 14 amino acids long. CDR3 in amino acids: CSARTGERTTEAFF. CDR3 coding DNA: TGCAGCGCCCGGACAGGGGAGCGGACCACTGAAGCTTTCTTT.

V usage is TRBV6-1 and J usage is TRBJ2-3; a weak D match, TRBD2 (5 bases). Trimming cost V 6 bases and J 4 bases, with 14 bases left between them. This CDR3 contains 14 residues. Germline CDR1 reads MNHNS; CDR2 reads SASEGT. CDR3 DNA sequence: TGTGCCAGCAGGGCCCGCCGGGGTCCAGATACGCAGTATTTT. This codes for CASRARRGPDTQYF.

The DNA of the CDR3 is TGTGCCACCAGCAAGGACAGACCTTACGAGCAGTACTTC. Translation: CATSKDRPYEQYF. The chain employs TRBV15 and TRBJ2-7, with D possibly TRBD1 on 6 matching bases. The CDR3 is made up of 13 amino acids. The V and J ends lost 4 bases and 4 bases respectively, with 11 bases between them. The germline gives CDR1 LNHNV, CDR2 YYDKDF (reference sequence). Variable domain in full (rest from reference TRBV15 and TRBJ2-7): DAMVIQNPRYQVTQFGKPVTLSCSQTLNHNVMYWYQQKSSQAPKLLFHYYDKDFNNEADTPDNFQSRRPNTSFCFLDIRSPGLGDTAMYLCATSKDRPYEQYFGPGTRLTVT.

The chain has TRBV28 and TRBJ2-7; D gene uncertain. V was shortened by 6 bases and J by 3 bases, with 6 bases between the two germline ends. Germline values: CDR1 MDHEN, CDR2 SYDVKM. The CDR3 is 11 amino acids. CDR3: CASRTRYEQYF. CDR3 nucleotide sequence: TGTGCCAGCAGGACACGCTACGAGCAGTACTTC.

The chain recombines TRBV19 with TRBJ2-3; D unresolved. The CDR3 covers 13 residues. Germline CDR1 reads LNHDA; CDR2 reads SQIVND (reference sequence). Trimming removed 4 bases at V and 2 bases at J, with 7 bases between. The DNA of the CDR3 is TGTGCCAGTAGTAGGAGCTCCACAGATACGCAGTATTTT. This translates into CASSRSSTDTQYF.